This T cell receptor (beta chain) derives from a study of blood T cell repertoires in COVID-19 (dated by TCRdb to 2020 to 2022). Regarding the study in general: Samples covering the acute and convalescent phases of COVID-19 were provided by collaborators in the United States, Italy and Spain. The material from the prospective study consisted of cDNA or gDNA derived from T cells, B-cell-depleted T cells, or PBMCs. The dataset comprised deeply sampled blood TCRbeta repertoires from subjects exposed to, actively infected with, or recovered from COVID-19. The repertoires were released in a freely available public database intended as a resource for research on the immune response to SARS-CoV-2. Samples were obtained from the ongoing ImmuneRACE study (first 160 participants) and from 1,254 subjects provided by 6 global collaborators. Nearly every sample came with metadata listing a de-identified subject ID, COVID-19 status, age in years and sex. Where available, HLA class I and class II types were obtained from metadata supplied by the sample provider rather than from assay-based typing.

One collaborating source in Seattle enrolled patients during active infection and followed them longitudinally through the course of disease. Collaborating institutions collected whole blood in K2EDTA tubes following their own protocols. For TCRbeta analysis, collaborators shipped samples in one of three forms: frozen whole blood, isolated PBMCs, or DNA extracted from either of those sample types. TCRbeta CDR3 regions were amplified from genomic DNA using the immunoSEQ Assay, a bias-controlled multiplex PCR. The study's own analysis went as follows. Nucleated cell counts per sample were estimated from amplification of reference gene primers within the assay. To quantify the absolute abundance of each unique TCRbeta CDR3 rearrangement, sequence reads were collapsed and filtered. Productive Simpson clonality was computed per sample as the square root of Simpson's diversity index over productive rearrangements. In its TCRdb copy, this immuneACCESS table keeps in-frame sequences only and misses some clones. Where compared with another copy, unresolved V genes explain less than half of these, and the others have no known cause. That table gives V, J and clone size, and the DNA gave D and trimming. The sample data list some 300,000 clones, and around 89% of these were observed just once. The ten largest clonotypes hold 6.3% of the sample.

As to this clone: Its recognized antigen is unknown. Per-base qualities were not stored, and no clone one base away is much larger. Other DNA sequences in this specimen translate into the identical CDR3.

Beyond this particular receptor, the publication reports: The quantity of clinical and demographic metadata differed by source and by participant and was supplied without curation.

Via the germline V gene, CDR1 is SGHNT and CDR2 YENEEA. The junction shows trimming of 5 bases on V and 6 bases on J, and the gene matches do not reach 4 bases of it. The CDR3, cysteine through phenylalanine, is 15 amino acids long. Here the CDR3 DNA is all that survives: 45 bases in frame from base 1. The receptor comes from a woman aged 45-65 years with COVID-19, enrolled during active disease. The chain employs TRBV11-3 and TRBJ2-2; a stretch of 12 junction bases matches TRBD2. Sequencing was done on a sample of peripheral blood. The DNA reads TGTGCCAGCAGCCCCCTAGCGGGAGGGTCCGGGGAGCTGTTTTTT. The translation is CASSPLAGGSGELFF.